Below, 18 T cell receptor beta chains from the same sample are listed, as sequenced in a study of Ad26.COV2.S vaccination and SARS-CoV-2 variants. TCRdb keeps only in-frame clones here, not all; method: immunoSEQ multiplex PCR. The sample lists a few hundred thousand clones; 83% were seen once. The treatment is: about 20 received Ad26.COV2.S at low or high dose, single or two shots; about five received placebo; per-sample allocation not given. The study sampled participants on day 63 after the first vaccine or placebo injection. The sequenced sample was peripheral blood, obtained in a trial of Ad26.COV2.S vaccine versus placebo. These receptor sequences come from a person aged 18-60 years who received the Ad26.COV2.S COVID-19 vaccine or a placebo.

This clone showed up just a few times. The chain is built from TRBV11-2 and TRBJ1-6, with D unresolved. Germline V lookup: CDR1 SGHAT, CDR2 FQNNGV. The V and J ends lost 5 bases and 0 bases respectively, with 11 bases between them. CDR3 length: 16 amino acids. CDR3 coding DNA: TGTGCCAGCAGCCGCCAGCGGAGCTCCTATAATTCACCCCTCCACTTT. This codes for CASSRQRSSYNSPLHF.

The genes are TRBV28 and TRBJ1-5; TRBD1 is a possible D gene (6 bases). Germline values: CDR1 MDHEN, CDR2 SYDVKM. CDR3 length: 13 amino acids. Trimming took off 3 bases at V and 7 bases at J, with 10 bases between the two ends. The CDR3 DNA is TGTGCCAGCAGTTTGTTTGGGGGCCAGCCCCAGCATTTT. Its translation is CASSLFGGQPQHF.

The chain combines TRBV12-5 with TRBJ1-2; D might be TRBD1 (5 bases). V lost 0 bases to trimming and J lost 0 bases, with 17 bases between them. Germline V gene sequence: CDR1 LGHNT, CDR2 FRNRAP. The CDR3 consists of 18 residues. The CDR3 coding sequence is TGTGCTAGTGGTTTGGTATTAGGCGGGGGGAGCCCTAACTATGGCTACACCTTC. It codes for CASGLVLGGGSPNYGYTF.

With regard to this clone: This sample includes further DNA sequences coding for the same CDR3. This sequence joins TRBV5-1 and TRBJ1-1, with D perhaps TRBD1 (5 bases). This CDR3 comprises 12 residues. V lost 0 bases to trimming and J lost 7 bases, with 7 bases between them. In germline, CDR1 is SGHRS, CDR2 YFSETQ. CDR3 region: CASSLEGSEAFF. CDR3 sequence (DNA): TGCGCCAGCAGCTTGGAGGGGAGTGAAGCTTTCTTT.

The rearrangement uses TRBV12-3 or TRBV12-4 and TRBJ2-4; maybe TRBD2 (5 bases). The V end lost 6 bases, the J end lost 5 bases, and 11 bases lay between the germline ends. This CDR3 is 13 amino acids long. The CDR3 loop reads CASSSGSQNIQYF. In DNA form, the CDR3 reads TGTGCCAGCAGCTCGGGGAGCCAAAACATTCAGTACTTC.

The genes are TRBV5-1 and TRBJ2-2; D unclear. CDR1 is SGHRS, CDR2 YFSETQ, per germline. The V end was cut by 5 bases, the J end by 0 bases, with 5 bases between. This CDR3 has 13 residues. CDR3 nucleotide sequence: TGCGCCAGCAGAGGACCGAACACCGGGGAGCTGTTTTTT. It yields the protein CASRGPNTGELFF.

The CDR3 loop reads CASSVGSNYGYTF. The CDR3 DNA follows: TGCGCCAGCAGTGTCGGATCTAACTATGGCTACACCTTC. This rearrangement joins TRBV5-1 to TRBJ1-2, with D unresolved. Germline V gene sequence: CDR1 SGHRS, CDR2 YFSETQ. The V end was cut by 5 bases, the J end by 0 bases, with 8 bases between. The CDR3 length is 13 residues.

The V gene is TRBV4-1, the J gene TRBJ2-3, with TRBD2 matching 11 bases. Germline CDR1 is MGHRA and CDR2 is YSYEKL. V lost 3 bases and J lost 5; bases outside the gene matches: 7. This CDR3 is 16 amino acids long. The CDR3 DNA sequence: TGCGCCAGCAGCCATGATAGCGGGGGGGCGATAGATACGCAGTATTTT. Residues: CASSHDSGGAIDTQYF.

Written as DNA, the CDR3 is TGTGCCAGCAGGCCTACCCGGGGATTCGGAGAGCAGTTCTTC. Protein: CASRPTRGFGEQFF. The rearrangement links TRBV2 to TRBJ2-1; tentative D call: TRBD2 (5 bases). Germline-derived CDR1 and CDR2 are SNHLY and FYNNEI. V dropped 6 bases and J dropped 10 bases, with 19 bases sitting between them. The CDR3 has 14 residues.

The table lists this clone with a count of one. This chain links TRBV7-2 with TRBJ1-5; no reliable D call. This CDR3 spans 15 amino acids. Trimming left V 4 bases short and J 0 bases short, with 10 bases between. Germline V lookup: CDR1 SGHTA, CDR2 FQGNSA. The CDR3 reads CASSSQFNSNQPQHF. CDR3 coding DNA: TGTGCCAGCAGCTCCCAGTTTAATAGCAATCAGCCCCAGCATTTT. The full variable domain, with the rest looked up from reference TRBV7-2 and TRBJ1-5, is GAGVSQSPSNKVTEKGKDVELRCDPISGHTALYWYRQSLGQGLEFLIYFQGNSAPDKSGLPSDRFSAERTGGSVSTLTIQRTQQEDSAVYLCASSSQFNSNQPQHFGDGTRLSIL.

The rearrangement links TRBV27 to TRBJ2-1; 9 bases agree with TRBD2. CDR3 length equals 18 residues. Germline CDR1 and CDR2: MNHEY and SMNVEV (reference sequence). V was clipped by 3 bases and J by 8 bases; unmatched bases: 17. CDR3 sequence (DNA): TGTGCCAGCAGTTTGTCGGGTCCCGGAATTAGCGGGAGCTATGAGCAGTTCTTC. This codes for CASSLSGPGISGSYEQFF.

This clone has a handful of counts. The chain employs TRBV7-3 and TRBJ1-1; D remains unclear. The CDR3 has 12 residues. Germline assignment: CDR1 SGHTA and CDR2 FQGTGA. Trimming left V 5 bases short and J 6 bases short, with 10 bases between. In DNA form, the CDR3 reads TGTGCCAGCAGCAAAAAGGTGGCTGAAGCTTTCTTT. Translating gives CASSKKVAEAFF.

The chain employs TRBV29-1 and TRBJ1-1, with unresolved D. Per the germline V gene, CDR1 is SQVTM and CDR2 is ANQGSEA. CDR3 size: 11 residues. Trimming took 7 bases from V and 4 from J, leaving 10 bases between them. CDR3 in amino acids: CSGGRTTEAFF. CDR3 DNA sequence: TGCAGCGGAGGGAGGACCACTGAAGCTTTCTTT. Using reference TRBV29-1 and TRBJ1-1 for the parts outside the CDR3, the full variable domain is SAVISQKPSRDICQRGTSLTIQCQVDSQVTMMFWYRQQPGQSLTLIATANQGSEATYESGFVIDKFPISRPNLTFSTLTVSNMSPEDSSIYLCSGGRTTEAFFGQGTRLTVV.

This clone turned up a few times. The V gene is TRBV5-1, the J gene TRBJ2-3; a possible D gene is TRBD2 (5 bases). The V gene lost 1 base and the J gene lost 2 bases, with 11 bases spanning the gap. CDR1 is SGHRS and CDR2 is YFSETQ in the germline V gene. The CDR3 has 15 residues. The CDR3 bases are TGCGCCAGCAGCTTGATTGGACTTACCACAGATACGCAGTATTTT. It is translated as CASSLIGLTTDTQYF. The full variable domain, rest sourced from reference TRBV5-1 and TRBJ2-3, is KAGVTQTPRYLIKTRGQQVTLSCSPISGHRSVSWYQQTPGQGLQFLFEYFSETQRNKGNFPGRFSGRQFSNSRSEMNVSTLELGDSALYLCASSLIGLTTDTQYFGPGTRLTVL.

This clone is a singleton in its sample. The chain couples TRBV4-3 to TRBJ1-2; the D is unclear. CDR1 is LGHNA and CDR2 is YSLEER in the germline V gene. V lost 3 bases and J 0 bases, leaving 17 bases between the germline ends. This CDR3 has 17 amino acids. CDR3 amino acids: CASSQLVTRQTNYGYTF. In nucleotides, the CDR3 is TGCGCCAGCAGCCAGTTAGTTACGCGGCAGACTAACTATGGCTACACCTTC.

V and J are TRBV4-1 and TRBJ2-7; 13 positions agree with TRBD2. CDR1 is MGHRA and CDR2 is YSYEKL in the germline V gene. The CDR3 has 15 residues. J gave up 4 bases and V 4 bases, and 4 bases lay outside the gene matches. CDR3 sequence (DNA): TGCGCCAGCAGCCTAGGACTAGCGGGAGTGTACGAGCAGTACTTC. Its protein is CASSLGLAGVYEQYF.

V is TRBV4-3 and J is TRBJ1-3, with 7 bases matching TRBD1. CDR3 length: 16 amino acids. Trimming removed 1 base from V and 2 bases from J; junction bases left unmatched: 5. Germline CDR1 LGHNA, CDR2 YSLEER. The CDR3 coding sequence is TGCGCCAGCAGCCAAGGCCGGGACAGACCTGGAAACACCATATATTTT. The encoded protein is CASSQGRDRPGNTIYF.

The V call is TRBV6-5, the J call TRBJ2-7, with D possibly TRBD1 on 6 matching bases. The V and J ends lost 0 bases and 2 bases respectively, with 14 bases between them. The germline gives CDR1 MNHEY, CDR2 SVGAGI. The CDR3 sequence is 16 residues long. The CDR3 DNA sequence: TGTGCCAGCAGTTACTCGACTGGACAGAGGGCCTACGAGCAGTACTTC. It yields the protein CASSYSTGQRAYEQYF.